The 14 T cell receptor beta chains given below trace back to one sample, sequenced in a study of cytomegalovirus exposure and HLA in healthy donors. The PCR used 60 Vbeta and 13 Jbeta primers. Sequenced by immunoSEQ multiplex PCR; TCRdb stores in-frame clones only, minus some. Here the sample spans 150,000 or so clones, about three quarters being singletons. Sequenced: PBMCs. These receptors originate from a woman between 35 and 50 years old in good health and CMV-seronegative.

This chain links TRBV19 with TRBJ1-4; D ambiguous. V was pared by 1 base and J by 8 bases, with 11 bases between. This CDR3 is built from 14 residues. Germline loops: CDR1 LNHDA, CDR2 SQIVND (reference sequence). DNA for the CDR3: TGTGCCAGTAGTATAGCCAGGACTTCAGAAAAACTGTTTTTT. It codes for CASSIARTSEKLFF. The complete variable domain, with remaining parts taken from reference TRBV19 and TRBJ1-4, reads DGGITQSPKYLFRKEGQNVTLSCEQNLNHDAMYWYRQDPGQGLRLIYYSQIVNDFQKGDIAEGYSVSREKKESFPLTVTSAQKNPTAFYLCASSIARTSEKLFFGSGTQLSVL.

The chain combines TRBV2 with TRBJ2-3; perhaps TRBD2 as D (6 bases). This CDR3 has 15 amino acids. Trimming removed 3 bases at V and 0 bases at J, with 10 bases between. In germline, CDR1 is SNHLY, CDR2 FYNNEI. The CDR3 spells CASSEGGASTDTQYF. DNA for the CDR3: TGTGCCAGCAGTGAGGGCGGGGCGAGCACAGATACGCAGTATTTT.

This clone was observed a single time. The chain combines TRBV10-1 with TRBJ2-4; possible D gene TRBD1, 6 bases. This CDR3 is 15 amino acids long. Germline CDR1 is WNHNN and CDR2 is SYGVQD (reference sequence). Trimming stripped 9 bases from V and 0 bases from J, with 15 bases between. CDR3: CASLGQLLAKNIQYF. For the CDR3, the DNA is TGCGCCAGTCTTGGACAGCTACTAGCCAAAAACATTCAGTACTTC.

Concerning this clone itself: A much larger clonotype is one base distant, so this may be a read error. The chain is built from TRBV7-2 and TRBJ2-1; 8 nucleotides agree with TRBD2. Unmatched junction bases numbered 2, after V lost 1 base and J lost 0 bases. The CDR3 extends over 16 amino acids. Germline V CDR1 and CDR2: SGHTA, FQGNSA. As DNA, the CDR3 is TGTGCCAGCAGCTTAGTGGCGGGGGGCTCCTACAATGAGCAGTTCTTC. This translates into CASSLVAGGSYNEQFF.

This clone came up a few times. V gene TRBV11-2 combines with J gene TRBJ1-2; a possible D gene is TRBD1 (6 bases). Germline V gene data show CDR1 as SGHAT and CDR2 as FQNNGV. The CDR3 covers 13 residues. Trimming removed 4 bases from V and 2 bases from J, with 8 bases in between. Here the CDR3 reads CASSSGQNYGYTF. The CDR3 bases are TGTGCCAGCAGCTCAGGACAGAACTATGGCTACACCTTC. The whole variable domain, remainder taken from reference TRBV11-2 and TRBJ1-2, is EAGVAQSPRYKIIEKRQSVAFWCNPISGHATLYWYQQILGQGPKLLIQFQNNGVVDDSQLPKDRFSAERLKGVDSTLKIQPAKLEDSAVYLCASSSGQNYGYTFGSGTRLTVV.

The chain has TRBV4-1 and TRBJ1-2; 7 positions agree with TRBD1. Looked up from germline, CDR1 is MGHRA and CDR2 is YSYEKL. The CDR3 spans 17 residues. V was pared by 3 bases and J by 8 bases, with 18 bases of the junction left unmatched. In nucleotides, the CDR3 is TGCGCCAGCAGCCAGAAAAGCCAGGGACAGCTTGGAGCCGGCTACACCTTC. Amino acid sequence: CASSQKSQGQLGAGYTF.

V gene TRBV15 combines with J gene TRBJ1-4; unclear D gene. Germline CDR1 is LNHNV and CDR2 is YYDKDF (reference sequence). Trimming cost V 3 bases and J 0 bases, with 11 bases left between them. The CDR3 length is 16 residues. The CDR3 is CATSRIRLATNEKLFF. The CDR3 DNA follows: TGTGCCACCAGCAGGATCCGACTAGCAACTAATGAAAAACTGTTTTTT. Supplemented by reference TRBV15 and TRBJ1-4, the full variable domain reads DAMVIQNPRYQVTQFGKPVTLSCSQTLNHNVMYWYQQKSSQAPKLLFHYYDKDFNNEADTPDNFQSRRPNTSFCFLDIRSPGLGDTAMYLCATSRIRLATNEKLFFGSGTQLSVL.

The V gene is TRBV4-1, the J gene TRBJ2-1; the match to TRBD1 covers 9 bases. Germline assignment: CDR1 MGHRA and CDR2 YSYEKL. J gave up 2 bases and V 1 base, and 3 bases lay outside the gene matches. CDR3 length: 16 residues. Here the CDR3 DNA reads TGCGCCAGCAGCCAAGTGGGACAGGGACCCTACAATGAGCAGTTCTTC. This gives the protein CASSQVGQGPYNEQFF.

The V and J genes are TRBV5-1 and TRBJ1-1; D not resolved. V dropped 0 bases and J dropped 0 bases, with 18 bases sitting between them. CDR1 SGHRS and CDR2 YFSETQ come from the germline V gene. This CDR3 has 18 residues. The CDR3 bases are TGCGCCAGCAGCTTGGAGGAGCGGCAGGCCTACATGAACACTGAAGCTTTCTTT. This encodes CASSLEERQAYMNTEAFF.

The chain joins TRBV9 to TRBJ2-2; the match to TRBD2 covers 8 bases. Trimming removed 4 bases from V and 0 bases from J; junction bases left unmatched: 11. Per the germline V gene, CDR1 is SGDLS and CDR2 is YYNGEE. CDR3 size: 18 residues. The CDR3 DNA reads as TGTGCCAGCAGCCAGACGTTTAGCGGGGCCACGAACACCGGGGAGCTGTTTTTT. Its protein product is CASSQTFSGATNTGELFF.

As concerns this clone: At one of its ends the junction is not consistent with the germline gene, which may arise from a read error. The rearrangement links TRBV7-9 to TRBJ2-7; perhaps TRBD1 as D (6 bases). Germline V gives CDR1 SEHNR, CDR2 FQNEAQ (reference sequence). This CDR3 spans 12 amino acids. CDR3 amino acids: CSSSSLQGEQYF. DNA of the CDR3: TGTTCCAGCAGCTCTCTTCAGGGGGAGCAGTACTTC.

Only one count was recorded for this clone. The chain recombines TRBV6-1 with TRBJ1-2; 7 bases fit TRBD1. From germline, CDR1 is MNHNS and CDR2 SASEGT. V trimming: 5 bases; J trimming: 8 bases; junction bases outside the gene matches: 11. This CDR3 is 14 amino acids long. CDR3 in amino acids: CASSSDAGGEGYTF. The CDR3 coding sequence is TGTGCCAGCAGTTCCGACGCAGGGGGTGAGGGCTACACCTTC.

The gene calls are TRBV10-2 and TRBJ2-1; TRBD1 might be the D (6 bases). V was clipped by 6 bases and J by 6 bases, with 24 bases between them. Looked up from germline, CDR1 is WSHSY and CDR2 is SAAADI. This CDR3 has 17 residues. The CDR3 is CASSLQGSPLLSNEQFF. Written as DNA, the CDR3 is TGCGCCAGCAGCCTACAGGGTTCCCCCCTTCTTTCCAATGAGCAGTTCTTC.

In DNA, the CDR3 is TGCGCCAGCAGCGTTGGGACAGCTAACGAGCAGTACTTC. This codes for CASSVGTANEQYF. The chain carries TRBV5-1 and TRBJ2-7, with TRBD1 identical over 7 bases. This CDR3 is built from 13 residues. The ends lost 4 bases at V and 5 bases at J; junction bases unmatched: 6. The germline V gene encodes CDR1 SGHRS and CDR2 YFSETQ.